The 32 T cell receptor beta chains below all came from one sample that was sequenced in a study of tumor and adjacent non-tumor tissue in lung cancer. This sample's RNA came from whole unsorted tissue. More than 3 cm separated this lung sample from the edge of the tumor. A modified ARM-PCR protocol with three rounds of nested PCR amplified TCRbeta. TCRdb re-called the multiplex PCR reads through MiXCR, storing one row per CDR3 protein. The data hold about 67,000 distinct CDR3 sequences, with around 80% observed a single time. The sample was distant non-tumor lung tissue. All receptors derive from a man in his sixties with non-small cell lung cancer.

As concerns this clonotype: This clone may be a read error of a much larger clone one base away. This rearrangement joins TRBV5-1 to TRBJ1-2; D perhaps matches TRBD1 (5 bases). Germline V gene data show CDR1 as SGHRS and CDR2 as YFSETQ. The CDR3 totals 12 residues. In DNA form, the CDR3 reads TGCACCAGCAGCCCCGGGACCGGGGACTACACCTTC. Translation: CTSSPGTGDYTF.

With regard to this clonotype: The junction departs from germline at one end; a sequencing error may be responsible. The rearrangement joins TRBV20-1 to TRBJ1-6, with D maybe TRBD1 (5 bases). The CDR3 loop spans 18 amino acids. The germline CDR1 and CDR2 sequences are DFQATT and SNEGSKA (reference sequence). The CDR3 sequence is CSTSTPGQGTSYNSPLYF. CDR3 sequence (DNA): TGCAGTACTAGTACGCCGGGGCAGGGAACCTCCTATAATTCACCCCTCTACTTT.

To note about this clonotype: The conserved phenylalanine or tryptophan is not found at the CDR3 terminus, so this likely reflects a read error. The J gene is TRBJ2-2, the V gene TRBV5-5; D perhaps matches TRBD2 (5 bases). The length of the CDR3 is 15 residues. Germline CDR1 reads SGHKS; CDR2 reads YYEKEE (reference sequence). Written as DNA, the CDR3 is TGTGCCAGCACCATGACTAACGCGAACACTGGGGAGCTGTTTTCT. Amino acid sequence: CASTMTNANTGELFS.

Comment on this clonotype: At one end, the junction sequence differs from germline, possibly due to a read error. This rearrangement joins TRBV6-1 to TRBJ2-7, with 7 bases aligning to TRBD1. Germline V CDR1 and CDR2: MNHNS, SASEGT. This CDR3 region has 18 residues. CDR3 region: CASSYESGQRLSSYKQYF. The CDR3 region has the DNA TGTGCGAGCAGTTACGAATCGGGACAGCGGCTAAGCTCCTACAAGCAGTACTTC.

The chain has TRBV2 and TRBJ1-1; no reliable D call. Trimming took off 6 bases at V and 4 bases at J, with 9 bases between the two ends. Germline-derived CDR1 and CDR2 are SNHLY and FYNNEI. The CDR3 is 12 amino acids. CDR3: CASSQVSTEAFF. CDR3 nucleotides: TGTGCCAGCAGCCAGGTCAGCACTGAAGCTTTCTTT. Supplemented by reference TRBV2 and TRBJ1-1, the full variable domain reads EPEVTQTPSHQVTQMGQEVILRCVPISNHLYFYWYRQILGQKVEFLVSFYNNEISEKSEIFDDQFSVERPDGSNFTLKIRSTKLEDSAMYFCASSQVSTEAFFGQGTRLTVV.

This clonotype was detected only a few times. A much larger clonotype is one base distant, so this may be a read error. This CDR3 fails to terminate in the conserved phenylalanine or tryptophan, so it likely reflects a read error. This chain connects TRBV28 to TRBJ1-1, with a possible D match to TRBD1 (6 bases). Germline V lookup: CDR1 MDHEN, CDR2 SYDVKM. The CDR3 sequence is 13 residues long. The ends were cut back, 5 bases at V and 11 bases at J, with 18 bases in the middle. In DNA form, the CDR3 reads TGTGCCAGCAGTAGAGCCGGGACAACCCTGGCTTTCTCT. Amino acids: CASSRAGTTLAFS.

The DNA for the CDR3 is TGCAGCACGGACACCTACAATGAGGTGTTCTTC. It is translated as CSTDTYNEVFF. The chain is built from TRBV29-1 and TRBJ2-1, with TRBD1 as a possible D gene (5 bases). The germline V gene has CDR1 SQVTM and CDR2 ANQGSEA. The CDR3 consists of 11 residues. V dropped 8 bases and J dropped 15 bases, with 20 bases sitting between them.

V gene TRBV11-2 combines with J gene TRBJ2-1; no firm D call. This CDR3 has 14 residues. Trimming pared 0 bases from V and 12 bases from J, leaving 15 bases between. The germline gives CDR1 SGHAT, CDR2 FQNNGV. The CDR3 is CASSLDSAASGQFF. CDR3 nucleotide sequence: TGTGCCAGCAGCTTAGATTCGGCAGCCTCCGGGCAGTTCTTC.

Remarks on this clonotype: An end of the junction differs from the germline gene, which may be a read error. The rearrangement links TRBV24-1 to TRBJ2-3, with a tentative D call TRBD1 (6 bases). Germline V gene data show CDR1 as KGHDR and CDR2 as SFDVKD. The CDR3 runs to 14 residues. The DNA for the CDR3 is TGTGCCACTAGTGAAACAGGGAGCACAGTTACGCAGTATTTT. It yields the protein CATSETGSTVTQYF.

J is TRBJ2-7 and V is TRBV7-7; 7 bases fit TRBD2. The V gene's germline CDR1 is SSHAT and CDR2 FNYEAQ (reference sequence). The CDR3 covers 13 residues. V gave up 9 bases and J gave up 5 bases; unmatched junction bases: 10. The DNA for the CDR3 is TGTGCCAGTAGCCAAGGGACTAACGACGAGCAGTACTTC. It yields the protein CASSQGTNDEQYF.

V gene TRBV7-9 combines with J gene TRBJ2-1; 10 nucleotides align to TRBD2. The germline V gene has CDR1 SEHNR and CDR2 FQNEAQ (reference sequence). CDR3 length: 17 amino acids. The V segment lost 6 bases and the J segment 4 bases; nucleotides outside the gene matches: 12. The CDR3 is CASSSPGLAVFYNEQFF. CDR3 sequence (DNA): TGTGCCAGCAGTTCTCCCGGACTAGCGGTTTTTTACAATGAGCAGTTCTTC.

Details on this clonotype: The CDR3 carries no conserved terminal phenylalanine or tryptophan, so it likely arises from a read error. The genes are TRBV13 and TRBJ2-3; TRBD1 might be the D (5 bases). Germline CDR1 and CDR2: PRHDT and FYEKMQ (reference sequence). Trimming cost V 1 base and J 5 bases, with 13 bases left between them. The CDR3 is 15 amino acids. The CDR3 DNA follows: TGTGCCAGCAGCTTAGTGAGACAGAACATAGATACGCAGTATTCT. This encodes CASSLVRQNIDTQYS.

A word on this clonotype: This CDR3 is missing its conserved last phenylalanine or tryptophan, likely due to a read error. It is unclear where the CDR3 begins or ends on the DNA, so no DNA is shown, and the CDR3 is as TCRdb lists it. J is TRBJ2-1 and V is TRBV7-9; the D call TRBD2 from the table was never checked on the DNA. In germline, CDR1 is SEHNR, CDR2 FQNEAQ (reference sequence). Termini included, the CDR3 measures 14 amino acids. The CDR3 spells CASSLSGRANEQSS.

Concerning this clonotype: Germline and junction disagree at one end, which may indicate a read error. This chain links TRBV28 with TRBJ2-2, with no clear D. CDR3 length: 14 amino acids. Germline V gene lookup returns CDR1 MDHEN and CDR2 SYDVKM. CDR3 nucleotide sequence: TGCGCCAGGAGTTCGGGTAACCGGAACGGGGAGCTGTTTTTT. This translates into CARSSGNRNGELFF.

The CDR3 sequence is CSAAVAGGNTIYF. In nucleotides, the CDR3 is TGCAGCGCTGCTGTCGCGGGGGGAAACACCATATATTTT. The chain uses TRBV29-1 and TRBJ1-3; D gene unclear. Germline V gene lookup returns CDR1 SQVTM and CDR2 ANQGSEA. Trimming left V 7 bases short and J 4 bases short, with 14 bases between. There are 13 residues in the CDR3.

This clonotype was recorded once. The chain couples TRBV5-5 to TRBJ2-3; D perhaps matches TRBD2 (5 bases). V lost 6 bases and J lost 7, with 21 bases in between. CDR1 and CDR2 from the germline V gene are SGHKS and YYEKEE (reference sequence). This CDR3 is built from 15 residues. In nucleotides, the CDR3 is TGTGCCAGCACCCGGCGAGGAGAGCGGCCATATACGCAGTATTTT. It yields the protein CASTRRGERPYTQYF.

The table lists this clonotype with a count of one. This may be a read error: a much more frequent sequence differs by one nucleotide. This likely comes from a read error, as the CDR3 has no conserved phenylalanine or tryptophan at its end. DNA for the CDR3: TGTGCCAGTAGTTTCTCCCACAATCAGCCCCAGCATCTT. Residues: CASSFSHNQPQHL. The gene calls are TRBV19 and TRBJ1-5; D remains ambiguous. CDR3 length: 13 amino acids. Germline V lookup: CDR1 LNHDA, CDR2 SQIVND (reference sequence). V was clipped by 5 bases and J by 3 bases, with 8 bases between them.

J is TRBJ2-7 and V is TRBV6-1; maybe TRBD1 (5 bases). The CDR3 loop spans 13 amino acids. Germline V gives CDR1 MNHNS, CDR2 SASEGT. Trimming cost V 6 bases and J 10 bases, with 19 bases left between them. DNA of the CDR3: TGTGCCAGCAGCCAACAGGCGTCCTACTACCAGTACTTC. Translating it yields CASSQQASYYQYF.

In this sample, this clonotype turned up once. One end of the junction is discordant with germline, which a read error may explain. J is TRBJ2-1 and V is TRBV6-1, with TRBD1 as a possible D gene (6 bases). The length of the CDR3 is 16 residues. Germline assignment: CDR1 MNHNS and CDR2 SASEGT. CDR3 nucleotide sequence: TGTGCCAGCAGTGAAGTACAGGGAAGGAGTCGGAATGGGCAGTTCTTC. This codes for CASSEVQGRSRNGQFF.

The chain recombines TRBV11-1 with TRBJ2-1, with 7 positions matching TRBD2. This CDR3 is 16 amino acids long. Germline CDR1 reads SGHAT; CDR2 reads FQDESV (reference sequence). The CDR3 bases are TGTGTCAGTAGCTCATCTTTCGGGGGGACCTACAATGAGCAGTTCTTC. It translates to CVSSSSFGGTYNEQFF.

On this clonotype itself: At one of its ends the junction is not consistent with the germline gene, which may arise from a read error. CDR3 sequence (DNA): TGTGCCAACAGTGACAAGACTAGCGGGAGATTCGGTGAGCAGTTCTTC. Residues: CANSDKTSGRFGEQFF. This chain links TRBV6-1 with TRBJ2-1, with TRBD2 identical over 12 bases. The CDR3 runs to 16 residues. From germline, CDR1 is MNHNS and CDR2 SASEGT.

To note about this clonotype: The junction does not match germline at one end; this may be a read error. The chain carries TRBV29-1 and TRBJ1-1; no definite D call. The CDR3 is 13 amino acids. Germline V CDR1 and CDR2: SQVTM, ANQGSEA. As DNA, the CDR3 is TGCAGCGTTGTTAAATGGAGTGGCACTGATGCTTTCTTT. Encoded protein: CSVVKWSGTDAFF.

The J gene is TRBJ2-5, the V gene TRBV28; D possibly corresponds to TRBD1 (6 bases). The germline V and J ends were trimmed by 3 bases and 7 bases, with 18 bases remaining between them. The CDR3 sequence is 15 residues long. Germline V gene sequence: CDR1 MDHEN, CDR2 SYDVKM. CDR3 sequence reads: CASSFVLGAEVTQYF. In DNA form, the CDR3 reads TGTGCCAGCAGTTTCGTCTTGGGGGCGGAGGTGACCCAGTACTTC.

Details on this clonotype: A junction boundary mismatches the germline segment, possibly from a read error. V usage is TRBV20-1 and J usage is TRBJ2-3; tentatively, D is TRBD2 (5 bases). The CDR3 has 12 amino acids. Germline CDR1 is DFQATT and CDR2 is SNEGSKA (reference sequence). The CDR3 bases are TGCAGTGCCCGAGGGCCCACAGATACGCACTATTTT. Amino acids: CSARGPTDTHYF.

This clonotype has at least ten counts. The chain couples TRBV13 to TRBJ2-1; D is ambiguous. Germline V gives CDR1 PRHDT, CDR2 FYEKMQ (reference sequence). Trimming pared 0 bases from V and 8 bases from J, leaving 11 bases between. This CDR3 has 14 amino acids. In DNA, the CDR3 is TGTGCCAGCAGCTTAGGAGGCGTAATAGATGAGCAGTTCTTC. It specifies CASSLGGVIDEQFF.

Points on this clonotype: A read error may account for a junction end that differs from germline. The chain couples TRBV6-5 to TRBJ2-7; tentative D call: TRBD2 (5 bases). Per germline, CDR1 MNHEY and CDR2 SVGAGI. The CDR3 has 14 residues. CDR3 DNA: TGTGCAAGCAGTAAAACCGGGGTAGCCTTCGAGCAGTACTTC. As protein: CASSKTGVAFEQYF.

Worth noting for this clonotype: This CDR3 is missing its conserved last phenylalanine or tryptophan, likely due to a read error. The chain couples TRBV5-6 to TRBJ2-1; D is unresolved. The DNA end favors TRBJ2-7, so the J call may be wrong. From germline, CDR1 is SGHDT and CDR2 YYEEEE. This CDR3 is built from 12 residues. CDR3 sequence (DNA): TGTGCCAGCAGCCTCGAACACAATGAGCAGTACTTA. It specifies CASSLEHNEQYL.

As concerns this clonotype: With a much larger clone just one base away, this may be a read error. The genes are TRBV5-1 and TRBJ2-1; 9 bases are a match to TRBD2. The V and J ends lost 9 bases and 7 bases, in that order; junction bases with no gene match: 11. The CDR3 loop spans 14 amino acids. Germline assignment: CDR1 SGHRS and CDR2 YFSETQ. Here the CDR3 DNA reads TGCGCCATCACCGACAGAGCGGGAGGTAATGAGCAGTTCTTC. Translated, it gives CAITDRAGGNEQFF.

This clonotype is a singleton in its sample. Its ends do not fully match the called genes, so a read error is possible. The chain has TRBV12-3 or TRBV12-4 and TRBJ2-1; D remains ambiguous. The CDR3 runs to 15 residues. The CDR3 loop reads CASSYPQRDYNEQFF. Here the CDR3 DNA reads TGTGCCAGTAGTTACCCTCAGCGAGACTACAATGAGCAGTTCTTC.

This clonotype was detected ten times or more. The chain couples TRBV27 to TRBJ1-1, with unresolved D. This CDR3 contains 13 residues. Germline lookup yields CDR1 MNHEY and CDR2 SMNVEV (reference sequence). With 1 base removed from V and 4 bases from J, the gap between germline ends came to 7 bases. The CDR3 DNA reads TGTGCCAGCAGTTTATTCCAGAGCACTGAAGCTTTCTTT. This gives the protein CASSLFQSTEAFF.

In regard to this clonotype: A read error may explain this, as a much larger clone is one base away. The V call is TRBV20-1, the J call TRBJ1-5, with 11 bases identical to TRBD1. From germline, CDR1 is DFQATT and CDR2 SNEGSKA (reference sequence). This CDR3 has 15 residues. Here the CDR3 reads CCAGTGGRSNQPQHF. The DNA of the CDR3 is TGCTGTGCGGGGACAGGGGGAAGGAGCAATCAGCCCCAGCATTTT.

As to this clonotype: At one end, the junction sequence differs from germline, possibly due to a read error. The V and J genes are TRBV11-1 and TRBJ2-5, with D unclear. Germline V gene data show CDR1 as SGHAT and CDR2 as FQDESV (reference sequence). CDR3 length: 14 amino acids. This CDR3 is CASSKDTYQEAQYF. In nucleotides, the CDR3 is TGTGCCAGCAGTAAAGACACATACCAAGAGGCCCAGTACTTC. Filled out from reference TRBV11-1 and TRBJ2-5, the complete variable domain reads EAEVAQSPRYKITEKSQAVAFWCDPISGHATLYWYRQILGQGPELLVQFQDESVVDDSQLPKDRFSAERLKGVDSTLKIQPAELGDSAMYLCASSKDTYQEAQYFGPGTRLLVL.